Following are 18 T cell receptor beta chains from one sample sequenced in a study of blood T cell repertoires in COVID-19. Sequenced by immunoSEQ multiplex PCR; TCRdb stores in-frame clones only, minus some. The profile covers just over 300,000 clones, with about 85% appearing a single time and approximately 2.2% taken by the ten largest. Source material: peripheral blood. The receptors stem from a man aged 18 to 29 with active or convalescent COVID-19.

V gene TRBV11-2 combines with J gene TRBJ2-1, with 10 bases matching TRBD1. The CDR3 contains 17 residues. Germline V gene data show CDR1 as SGHAT and CDR2 as FQNNGV. The trim removed 5 bases at V and 4 bases at J, leaving 11 bases unmatched. The CDR3 reads CASSPPGQGRAYNEQFF. The CDR3 bases are TGTGCCAGCAGCCCACCGGGACAGGGGCGCGCATACAATGAGCAGTTCTTC.

The V and J genes are TRBV6-5 and TRBJ2-1, with TRBD2 identical over 7 bases. V lost 7 bases and J lost 5; bases outside the gene matches: 5. Germline CDR1 MNHEY, CDR2 SVGAGI. This CDR3 contains 13 residues. The CDR3 nucleotides read TGTGCCAGCAAACGACTAGCCCACAATGAGCAGTTCTTC. This gives the protein CASKRLAHNEQFF.

This CDR3 reads CANHGSYTEAFF. CDR3 nucleotides: TGTGCCAACCACGGGTCATACACTGAAGCTTTCTTT. The genes are TRBV6-4 and TRBJ1-1; the D is unclear. Germline V lookup: CDR1 MRHNA, CDR2 SNTAGT. This CDR3 is 12 amino acids long. Trimming pared 10 bases from V and 3 bases from J, leaving 12 bases between.

The J gene is TRBJ1-2, the V gene TRBV27; TRBD1 might be the D (6 bases). CDR3 length: 13 amino acids. Deletions cut 6 bases from V and 2 bases from J, with 10 bases between. Germline V gene sequence: CDR1 MNHEY, CDR2 SMNVEV (reference sequence). CDR3 nucleotides: TGTGCCAGCAGCGAACAGGGAAACTATGGCTACACCTTC. Its protein product is CASSEQGNYGYTF.

The chain carries TRBV19 and TRBJ2-1, with a tentative D call TRBD1 (6 bases). The CDR3 loop spans 13 amino acids. The germline V gene has CDR1 LNHDA and CDR2 SQIVND (reference sequence). Trimming removed 7 bases from V and 4 bases from J, with 11 bases in between. Written as DNA, the CDR3 is TGTGCCAGTACTGAAGGGGGTTACAATGAGCAGTTCTTC. It yields the protein CASTEGGYNEQFF.

The rearrangement links TRBV6-5 to TRBJ1-3; a possible D gene is TRBD1 (5 bases). Germline V gene sequence: CDR1 MNHEY, CDR2 SVGAGI. V was shortened by 2 bases and J by 8 bases, with 19 bases between the two germline ends. CDR3 size: 16 residues. The CDR3 loop is CASSYRGRVEYDTIYF. In DNA form, the CDR3 reads TGTGCCAGCAGTTACAGGGGTCGTGTGGAGTATGACACCATATATTTT.

The chain is built from TRBV2 and TRBJ2-2, with 9 bases that match TRBD2. CDR1 SNHLY and CDR2 FYNNEI come from the germline V gene. The CDR3 is made up of 17 amino acids. V lost 3 bases to trimming and J lost 7 bases; unmatched junction nucleotides: 12. CDR3 region: CASSDGSGGPRVGELFF. The CDR3, as DNA: TGTGCCAGCAGTGATGGTAGCGGGGGCCCTCGGGTCGGGGAGCTGTTTTTT.

This chain uses TRBV3-1 (or the pseudogene TRBV3-2) with TRBJ1-5; 9 nucleotides align to TRBD1. CDR1 is LGHDT, CDR2 YNNKEL, per germline (reference sequence). The V and J ends lost 3 bases and 4 bases, in that order; junction bases with no gene match: 7. The length of the CDR3 is 16 residues. CDR3 DNA sequence: TGTGCCAGCAGCCAGTCGGACAGGGGCGAGAATCAGCCCCAGCATTTT. The encoded protein is CASSQSDRGENQPQHF.

The J gene is TRBJ2-1, the V gene TRBV10-3, with 10 bases lining up with TRBD2. Germline CDR1 and CDR2: ENHRY and SYGVKD. This CDR3 has 13 amino acids. V trimming: 8 bases; J trimming: 8 bases; junction bases outside the gene matches: 6. CDR3 bases: TGTGCCATCCGGCTAGCGGGAGACTATGAGCAGTTCTTC. This codes for CAIRLAGDYEQFF.

This chain links TRBV27 with TRBJ2-7, with TRBD1 matching over 9 bases. The CDR3 is 15 amino acids. Germline V gene lookup returns CDR1 MNHEY and CDR2 SMNVEV (reference sequence). Trimming cost V 1 base and J 3 bases; bases outside gene matches: 4. The CDR3 region has the DNA TGTGCCAGCAGTTTATTCACGACAGGGGGCTACGAGCAGTACTTC. Translation gives CASSLFTTGGYEQYF.

This sequence joins TRBV7-9 and TRBJ1-5, with TRBD1 as a possible D gene (5 bases). The V end was cut by 2 bases, the J end by 4 bases, with 15 bases between. The germline CDR1 and CDR2 sequences are SEHNR and FQNEAQ (reference sequence). CDR3 size: 16 residues. The CDR3 region has the DNA TGTGCCAGCAGCTTATTTGTCGGGGGGTCGAATCAGCCCCAGCATTTT. This gives the protein CASSLFVGGSNQPQHF.

This sequence joins TRBV7-9 and TRBJ2-2, with 8 bases aligning to TRBD2. The CDR3 loop spans 16 amino acids. Trimming cost V 3 bases and J 4 bases; bases outside gene matches: 7. Germline loops: CDR1 SEHNR, CDR2 FQNEAQ (reference sequence). The CDR3 DNA reads as TGTGCCAGCAGCTTGATGAAGCGGGAGAGCACCGGGGAGCTGTTTTTT. It is translated as CASSLMKRESTGELFF.

This rearrangement joins TRBV2 to TRBJ2-1; weak D call: TRBD2 (6 bases). Germline CDR1 SNHLY, CDR2 FYNNEI. The V and J ends lost 4 bases and 6 bases respectively, with 13 bases between them. CDR3 length: 14 residues. CDR3: CASSGLEGGNEQFF. The CDR3 coding sequence is TGTGCCAGCAGTGGACTAGAGGGAGGCAATGAGCAGTTCTTC.

The chain carries TRBV7-9 and TRBJ1-1, with a weak D call TRBD1 (5 bases). CDR3 length: 17 amino acids. Germline CDR1 is SEHNR and CDR2 is FQNEAQ (reference sequence). Trimming left V 5 bases short and J 0 bases short, with 19 bases between. The CDR3 coding sequence is TGTGCCAGCAGCCAAGTAGGGGCCCCGGACATGAACACTGAAGCTTTCTTT. This sequence encodes CASSQVGAPDMNTEAFF. The whole variable domain, remainder taken from reference TRBV7-9 and TRBJ1-1, is DTGVSQNPRHKITKRGQNVTFRCDPISEHNRLYWYRQTLGQGPEFLTYFQNEAQLEKSRLLSDRFSAERPKGSFSTLEIQRTEQGDSAMYLCASSQVGAPDMNTEAFFGQGTRLTVV.

This clone was counted once. This rearrangement joins TRBV11-2 to TRBJ2-5, with a tentative D call TRBD1 (5 bases). Germline loops: CDR1 SGHAT, CDR2 FQNNGV. The CDR3 spans 14 residues. Deletions cut 2 bases from V and 6 bases from J, with 13 bases between. The CDR3 protein is CASSLQGLSQTQYF. Written as DNA, the CDR3 is TGTGCCAGCAGCTTACAGGGCCTCTCCCAGACCCAGTACTTC.

The gene calls are TRBV5-6 and TRBJ1-1, with 7 bases matching TRBD1. The CDR3 consists of 16 residues. Looked up from germline, CDR1 is SGHDT and CDR2 is YYEEEE. V was clipped by 4 bases and J by 0 bases; unmatched bases: 9. In nucleotides, the CDR3 is TGTGCCAGCAGCATGAGACAGGGTGTTTTGAACACTGAAGCTTTCTTT. Residues: CASSMRQGVLNTEAFF. Full variable domain (rest looked up from reference TRBV5-6 and TRBJ1-1): DAGVTQSPTHLIKTRGQQVTLRCSPKSGHDTVSWYQQALGQGPQFIFQYYEEEERQRGNFPDRFSGHQFPNYSSELNVNALLLGDSALYLCASSMRQGVLNTEAFFGQGTRLTVV.

The chain links TRBV14 to TRBJ1-1, with a tentative D call TRBD1 (6 bases). CDR3 size: 15 residues. Trimming removed 4 bases from V and 0 bases from J, with 12 bases in between. CDR1 SGHDN and CDR2 FVKESK come from the germline V gene. The CDR3 is CASSRLGQLNTEAFF. The CDR3 DNA follows: TGTGCCAGCAGCCGTTTAGGACAGCTGAACACTGAAGCTTTCTTT.

The chain is built from TRBV5-5 and TRBJ1-6; D gene unclear. CDR1 and CDR2 from the germline V gene are SGHKS and YYEKEE (reference sequence). V lost 3 bases to trimming and J lost 7 bases, with 11 bases between them. The CDR3 is made up of 14 amino acids. Written as DNA, the CDR3 is TGTGCCAGCAGCTGGTGGTCGGTGAATTCACCCCTCCACTTT. Amino acid sequence: CASSWWSVNSPLHF.